This TCR beta chain stems from a study of T cells in Graves' hyperthyroidism and ophthalmopathy. The germline V gene has CDR1 SQVTM and CDR2 ANQGSEA. The CDR3 loop spans 11 amino acids. V was cut by 4 bases and J by 7 bases, with 10 bases left in between. General study results and limits: Blood also held most thyroid clonotypes expanded beyond 0.001.

Amplification targeted TCR beta CDR3 regions from RNA transcripts. The HTBI primer set served for first-round RT-PCR of the TCR CDR3. In TCRdb, the multiplex PCR reads were re-called with MiXCR into one record per CDR3 protein. The profile shows 500,000 to 600,000 distinct CDR3 sequences, roughly 45% of them singletons. This clonotype was recorded at least ten times. What it binds is not known. Used for diagnoses were clinical symptoms, serum thyroxine and TRAb, thyroid ultrasound and orbital computed tomography. The V gene is TRBV29-1, the J gene TRBJ1-2; possible D gene TRBD1, 5 bases. The TCR was taken from an adult woman with Graves' disease, either hyperthyroidism or ophthalmopathy (not recorded which). The material sequenced was peripheral blood or thyroid tissue (not recorded which). The CDR3 DNA follows: TGCAGCGTTGTCACAGGTGTTGGCTACACCTTC. Amino acids: CSVVTGVGYTF.